What follows are 26 T cell receptor beta chains derived from one specimen sequenced in a study of T cell responses to AZD1222 COVID-19 vaccine. Some clones are missing from TCRdb's copy, which holds only in-frame ones; the method was immunoSEQ multiplex PCR. This sample has 120,000 or so clones, with roughly 82% found just once. The sample here was peripheral blood, taken 28 days after the second AZD1222 dose. Receptor source: an adult who received the AZD1222 COVID-19 vaccine.

The chain joins TRBV14 to TRBJ2-1; TRBD2 matches 14 bases. Germline CDR1 and CDR2: SGHDN and FVKESK. Losses at the gene ends were 2 bases for V and 10 bases for J; bases not matched to a gene: 7. The CDR3 spans 16 residues. CDR3 loop: CASSQSRTSGGREQFF. CDR3 bases: TGTGCCAGCAGCCAAAGTCGGACTAGCGGGGGGAGGGAGCAGTTCTTC.

This rearrangement joins TRBV5-1 to TRBJ2-7, with unresolved D. CDR1 is SGHRS and CDR2 is YFSETQ in the germline V gene. The CDR3 sequence is 14 residues long. V lost 0 bases, J lost 2 bases, and 9 bases lay in between. The CDR3 spells CASSLASSTYEQYF. The CDR3 DNA reads TGCGCCAGCAGCTTGGCCTCCTCAACCTACGAGCAGTACTTC. The variable domain in full, completed from reference TRBV5-1 and TRBJ2-7, reads KAGVTQTPRYLIKTRGQQVTLSCSPISGHRSVSWYQQTPGQGLQFLFEYFSETQRNKGNFPGRFSGRQFSNSRSEMNVSTLELGDSALYLCASSLASSTYEQYFGPGTRLTVT.

The V gene is TRBV5-6, the J gene TRBJ1-6, with D hard to call. The ends were cut back, 0 bases at V and 3 bases at J, with 13 bases in the middle. CDR1 and CDR2 from the germline V gene are SGHDT and YYEEEE. The CDR3 spans 17 residues. The chain's CDR3 is CASSLDVTDRYNSPLHF. The CDR3, as DNA: TGTGCCAGCAGCTTGGATGTTACAGATCGCTATAATTCACCCCTCCACTTT.

V gene TRBV4-3 combines with J gene TRBJ1-2; 9 bases line up with TRBD1. CDR1 is LGHNA, CDR2 YSLEER, per germline. This CDR3 comprises 16 residues. Unmatched junction bases numbered 10, after V lost 5 bases and J lost 3 bases. The CDR3 DNA is TGCGCCAGCAGCGAAACCGGGACAGGGATTCACTATGGCTACACCTTC. The encoded protein is CASSETGTGIHYGYTF.

This clone appeared a single time. This likely comes from a read error, as the CDR3 has no conserved phenylalanine or tryptophan at its end. No DNA is shown, since the ends of the CDR3 on it are uncertain; the CDR3 is the one TCRdb lists. This rearrangement joins TRBV7-2 to TRBJ2-7. The germline V gene encodes CDR1 SGHTA and CDR2 FQGNSA. Both ends counted, the CDR3 spans 14 residues. The CDR3 sequence: CASSLARGGPKRGH.

The CDR3 loop is CASSSGTQDGYTF. The DNA for the CDR3 is TGTGCCAGCAGCTCCGGGACGCAGGATGGCTACACCTTC. This chain joins TRBV6-5 and TRBJ1-2; the D gene is possibly TRBD1 (5 bases). The CDR3 has 13 residues. The V gene lost 6 bases and the J gene lost 6 bases, with 14 bases spanning the gap. The germline V gene encodes CDR1 MNHEY and CDR2 SVGAGI.

The CDR3 sequence: CASSFSGASEKLFF. The CDR3, as DNA: TGTGCCAGCAGTTTCTCGGGGGCGAGTGAAAAACTGTTTTTT. The J gene is TRBJ1-4, the V gene TRBV27, with a weak D call TRBD1 (6 bases). The germline V gene encodes CDR1 MNHEY and CDR2 SMNVEV (reference sequence). The V end was cut by 3 bases, the J end by 7 bases, with 12 bases between. This CDR3 region has 14 residues.

V usage is TRBV5-8 and J usage is TRBJ2-2; a weak D match, TRBD1 (6 bases). CDR1 is SGHTS and CDR2 is YDEGEE in the germline V gene. This CDR3 is 17 amino acids long. V lost 4 bases and J 5 bases, leaving 21 bases between the germline ends. The CDR3 DNA sequence: TGTGCCAGCAGCCTGCTGGGGGCCCCGGGACGGACCGGGGAGCTGTTTTTT. Translated: CASSLLGAPGRTGELFF.

This chain joins TRBV5-1 and TRBJ2-5; D is unclear. The CDR3 consists of 13 residues. The germline V and J ends were trimmed by 2 bases and 2 bases, with 7 bases remaining between them. Germline loops: CDR1 SGHRS, CDR2 YFSETQ. In DNA form, the CDR3 reads TGCGCCAGCAGCTTCAGCCCACAAGAGACCCAGTACTTC. It yields the protein CASSFSPQETQYF.

The chain recombines TRBV28 with TRBJ2-7; D is perhaps TRBD1 or TRBD2 (5 bases each). V was trimmed by 2 bases and J by 2 bases, leaving 13 bases between them. The V gene's germline CDR1 is MDHEN and CDR2 SYDVKM. This CDR3 has 15 residues. The CDR3 spells CASSLPGATAYEQYF. CDR3 nucleotide sequence: TGTGCCAGCAGTTTACCCGGGGCCACGGCCTACGAGCAGTACTTC.

The chain employs TRBV10-3 and TRBJ1-5; D remains unclear. This CDR3 contains 13 residues. Germline V gene sequence: CDR1 ENHRY, CDR2 SYGVKD. The V end lost 6 bases, the J end lost 1 base, and 7 bases lay between the germline ends. The CDR3 DNA reads as TGTGCCATCAGAGGTCGGAGCAATCAGCCCCAGCATTTT. It yields the protein CAIRGRSNQPQHF.

The gene calls are TRBV6-5 and TRBJ1-2, with D tentatively TRBD1 (6 bases). Looked up from germline, CDR1 is MNHEY and CDR2 is SVGAGI. V lost 2 bases and J 2 bases, leaving 12 bases between the germline ends. The CDR3 covers 15 residues. DNA of the CDR3: TGTGCCAGCAGTTACACCGTTACAGGGAACTATGGCTACACCTTC. It yields the protein CASSYTVTGNYGYTF.

This chain links TRBV18 with TRBJ2-2; 11 bases line up with TRBD2. With 8 bases clipped from V and 2 bases from J, the junction kept 4 bases outside the gene matches. The germline V gene encodes CDR1 KGHSH and CDR2 LQKENI. The CDR3 is 15 residues long. For the CDR3, the DNA is TGTGCCAGCACGACTAGCGGGGTTAACACCGGGGAGCTGTTTTTT. Protein product: CASTTSGVNTGELFF.

This chain joins TRBV7-9 and TRBJ1-4; no clear D. Germline CDR1 reads SEHNR; CDR2 reads FQNEAQ (reference sequence). Trimming cost V 2 bases and J 3 bases, with 4 bases left between them. The CDR3 sequence is 13 residues long. Here the CDR3 DNA reads TGTGCCAGCAGCTTAATTTCTAATGAAAAACTGTTTTTT. Translation: CASSLISNEKLFF.

This clone showed up just a few times. The J gene is TRBJ1-1, the V gene TRBV11-2; the D gene is possibly TRBD1 (6 bases). The CDR3 covers 16 residues. Trimming stripped 5 bases from V and 1 base from J, with 17 bases between. The V gene's germline CDR1 is SGHAT and CDR2 FQNNGV. CDR3 sequence reads: CASSPPWTAKNTEAFF. The CDR3 DNA sequence: TGTGCCAGCAGCCCCCCTTGGACAGCTAAGAACACTGAAGCTTTCTTT.

V usage is TRBV30 and J usage is TRBJ1-4, with D hard to call. The V gene lost 2 bases and the J gene lost 13 bases, with 11 bases spanning the gap. The germline gives CDR1 GTSNPN, CDR2 SVGIG (reference sequence). The CDR3 length is 11 residues. CDR3 bases: TGTGCCTGGAGTCTTCCTCGGGGACTGTTTTTT. It codes for CAWSLPRGLFF. The whole variable domain, remainder taken from reference TRBV30 and TRBJ1-4, is SQTIHQWPATLVQPVGSPLSLECTVEGTSNPNLYWYRQAAGRGLQLLFYSVGIGQISSEVPQNLSASRPQDRQFILSSKKLLLSDSGFYLCAWSLPRGLFFGSGTQLSVL.

The chain recombines TRBV7-6 with TRBJ2-1; perhaps TRBD2 as D (5 bases). Germline loops: CDR1 SGHVS, CDR2 FNYEAQ. Trimming took off 4 bases at V and 7 bases at J, with 14 bases between the two ends. The CDR3 covers 14 residues. CDR3 bases: TGTGCCAGCAGCTCTCAAGCTCGCGGGAATGAGCAGTTCTTC. The encoded protein is CASSSQARGNEQFF.

Details on this clone: The same CDR3 also results from other DNA sequences found in this sample. J is TRBJ2-1 and V is TRBV2; TRBD2 aligns across 8 bases. V trimming: 5 bases; J trimming: 1 base; junction bases outside the gene matches: 4. Germline V lookup: CDR1 SNHLY, CDR2 FYNNEI. This CDR3 region has 15 residues. DNA of the CDR3: TGTGCCAGCAGTCGAAGCGGGGGATCCTACAATGAGCAGTTCTTC. It specifies CASSRSGGSYNEQFF.

The chain has TRBV7-2 and TRBJ2-2; 7 bases line up with TRBD1. This CDR3 is 15 amino acids long. Germline V gene lookup returns CDR1 SGHTA and CDR2 FQGNSA. The V gene end was trimmed by 5 bases and the J gene end by 5 bases; junction bases not matched to a gene: 8. This chain's CDR3 is CASSARQGITGELFF. The CDR3 bases are TGTGCCAGCAGCGCCAGACAGGGTATAACCGGGGAGCTGTTTTTT.

In this sample, this clone turned up once. CDR3: CASTLGVGSYEQYF. For the CDR3, the DNA is TGTGCCAGCACTTTAGGCGTCGGATCCTACGAGCAGTACTTC. The rearrangement uses TRBV6-5 and TRBJ2-7; no firm D call. Trimming took 7 bases from V and 1 from J, leaving 14 bases between them. This CDR3 region has 14 residues. Germline CDR1 reads MNHEY; CDR2 reads SVGAGI.

The chain employs TRBV6-5 and TRBJ2-7; possible D gene TRBD1, 6 bases. This CDR3 has 12 residues. Trimming took 8 bases from V and 2 from J, leaving 10 bases between them. The germline V gene has CDR1 MNHEY and CDR2 SVGAGI. CDR3 sequence (DNA): TGTGCCAGCGGACAGAGACCCTACGAGCAGTACTTC. Encoded protein: CASGQRPYEQYF.

This clone appeared once. The chain links TRBV19 to TRBJ1-1, with TRBD1 matching over 10 bases. Germline CDR1 LNHDA, CDR2 SQIVND (reference sequence). The CDR3 contains 13 residues. V lost 10 bases and J lost 6; bases outside the gene matches: 8. CDR3 sequence: CATRDRGYSEAFF. DNA of the CDR3: TGTGCCACCCGGGACAGGGGATATTCTGAAGCTTTCTTT.

This clone showed up just once. V is TRBV9 and J is TRBJ2-3; no reliable D call. Germline assignment: CDR1 SGDLS and CDR2 YYNGEE. Trimming left V 2 bases short and J 2 bases short, with 6 bases between. This CDR3 comprises 13 residues. The CDR3 sequence is CASSVVLTDTQYF. Here the CDR3 DNA reads TGTGCCAGCAGCGTGGTCCTCACAGATACGCAGTATTTT.

The chain recombines TRBV2 with TRBJ2-2; TRBD2 agrees at 11 bases. This CDR3 is built from 15 residues. Germline V lookup: CDR1 SNHLY, CDR2 FYNNEI. After removal of 6 bases from V and 5 bases from J, the junction contained 5 bases not matched to a gene. The chain's CDR3 is CASRFSGGDTGELFF. The CDR3 DNA follows: TGTGCCAGCAGGTTTAGCGGGGGGGATACCGGGGAGCTGTTTTTT.

The chain combines TRBV12-3 or TRBV12-4 with TRBJ2-7; possibly TRBD1 for D (5 bases). Trimming took 3 bases from V and 8 from J, leaving 14 bases between them. The CDR3 contains 13 residues. The CDR3 is CASSFRDLRQQYF. Here the CDR3 DNA reads TGTGCCAGCAGTTTCAGGGATCTACGACAGCAGTACTTC.

This chain uses TRBV9 with TRBJ1-2; TRBD1 is a possible D gene (6 bases). Trimming removed 3 bases at V and 8 bases at J, with 23 bases between. The CDR3 totals 16 residues. Germline V CDR1 and CDR2: SGDLS, YYNGEE. The CDR3 sequence: CASSAPDRIFGQGYTF. Written as DNA, the CDR3 is TGTGCCAGCAGCGCCCCAGACAGGATATTCGGGCAAGGCTACACCTTC.